This T cell receptor (beta chain) was retrieved from a study of T cell changes during pregnancy in multiple sclerosis. From germline, CDR1 is WSHSY and CDR2 SAAADI. Trimming pared 6 bases from V and 5 bases from J, leaving 14 bases between. The CDR3 length is 14 residues. The table came from immunoSEQ multiplex PCR; TCRdb's copy has only in-frame clones and leaves some out. The repertoire holds 65,000 to 95,000 clones, with just over 90% as singletons. Here the sequenced sample was peripheral blood, taken after pregnancy. This clonotype originated in a female donor in good health, enrolled as a control in a pregnancy study. This chain connects TRBV10-2 to TRBJ1-5; D may be TRBD1 (5 bases). CDR3 DNA sequence: TGCGCCAGCAGAGACCAGGGATGGGATCAGCCCCAGCATTTT. Its protein is CASRDQGWDQPQHF.